This T cell receptor beta chain is drawn from a study of tumor and adjacent non-tumor tissue in lung cancer. V lost 2 bases and J lost 3; bases outside the gene matches: 11. CDR1 is MNHEY, CDR2 SVGAGI, per germline. The CDR3 has 17 amino acids. Three rounds of nested PCR, following a modified ARM-PCR protocol, produced the TCRbeta library. One entry per CDR3 protein results from TCRdb running MiXCR on the multiplex PCR reads. The sample includes about 85,000 distinct CDR3 sequences, around 57% of them seen just once. No cell sorting was done before RNA was extracted from the tissue. The specimen was lung tumor tissue. The sequence was obtained from a man in his 70s with non-small cell lung cancer. This sequence joins TRBV6-5 and TRBJ2-3; 7 nucleotides match TRBD1. CDR3 in DNA: TGTGCCAGCAGTTACCCCCAGACAGGGCCAGGGACAGATACGCAGTATTTT. Translated, it gives CASSYPQTGPGTDTQYF.